Sequencing of this TCR beta chain was carried out in a study of T cells in Graves' hyperthyroidism and ophthalmopathy. Study-level findings and limits: Among clonotypes expanded in thyroid above 0.001, most were also found in blood. Ophthalmopathy, which appeared later, was predicted by the model a median around 6.5 months before onset.

In its sample, this clonotype was seen many times. Its antigen is not identified. Amplification of TCR beta CDR3 regions used RNA as the template. In the first-round RT-PCR of the TCR CDR3, the HTBI primer set was used. TCRdb re-derived calls from the multiplex PCR reads in MiXCR, one entry per CDR3 protein. The repertoire has around 290,000 distinct CDR3 sequences, about an eighth of them found once; the top ten carry 6% to 8%. Clinical symptoms, serum thyroxine, TRAb, thyroid ultrasound and orbital computed tomography established diagnosis. Blood sampling occurred at first hyperthyroidism diagnosis, ahead of any ophthalmopathy symptoms. The sequenced material came from blood. This TCR came from a woman aged 25 to 39 with Graves' hyperthyroidism that later progressed to Graves' ophthalmopathy.

The CDR3 protein is CASSVYGRDLNQPQHF. Here the CDR3 DNA reads TGTGCCAGCAGCGTCTACGGACGGGATCTCAATCAGCCCCAGCATTTT. V usage is TRBV7-8 and J usage is TRBJ1-5; D ambiguous. The V gene lost 5 bases and the J gene lost 3 bases, with 17 bases spanning the gap. Germline V gene lookup returns CDR1 SGHVS and CDR2 FQNEAQ. CDR3 size: 16 residues.